This TCR beta chain was retrieved from a study of post-analysis software for immune sequencing data. About the study: The disease courses covered relapsing-remitting, secondary progressive and progressive-relapsing multiple sclerosis.

This CDR3 has 15 amino acids. V lost 0 bases and J 2 bases, leaving 7 bases between the germline ends. Germline lookup yields CDR1 LGHNA and CDR2 YNFKEQ. Worth noting for this clonotype: The antigen remains undetermined.

Study findings and constraints: Samples sharing a preparation batch grouped tightly together when assessed by F measure. Normalized Chao1 diversity in multiple sclerosis patients fell significantly below that of controls. TRBV5-6, TRBV5-1 and TRBV20-1 were among several TRBV segments more frequent in patients than controls.

TCR beta cDNA libraries had unique molecular identifiers. Starting from roughly 1.1 to 9.2 million T cells, the study yielded a few hundred thousand cDNA molecules. TCRdb passed the PCR reads through MiXCR, listing each CDR3 protein once. This sample yields roughly 800,000 distinct CDR3 sequences, of which 30% are seen a single time; around 0.6% belongs to the top ten. The sample was blood. This clonotype was sampled from a girl aged 10 to 17 with multiple sclerosis. This chain uses TRBV4-2 with TRBJ1-4; D gene uncertain. CDR3 DNA: TGTGCCAGCAGCCAAGATCCGGGTACTAATGAAAAACTGTTTTTT. It encodes CASSQDPGTNEKLFF.